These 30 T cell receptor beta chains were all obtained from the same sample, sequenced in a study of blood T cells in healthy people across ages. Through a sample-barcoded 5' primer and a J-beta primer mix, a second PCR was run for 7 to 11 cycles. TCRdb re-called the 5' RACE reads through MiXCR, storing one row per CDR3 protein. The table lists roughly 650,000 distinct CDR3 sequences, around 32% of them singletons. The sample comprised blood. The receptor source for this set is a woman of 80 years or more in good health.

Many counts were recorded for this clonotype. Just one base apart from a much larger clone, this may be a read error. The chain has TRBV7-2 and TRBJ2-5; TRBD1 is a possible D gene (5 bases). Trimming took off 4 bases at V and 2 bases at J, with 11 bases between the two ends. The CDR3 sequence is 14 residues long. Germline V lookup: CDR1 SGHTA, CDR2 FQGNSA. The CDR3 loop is CASSCRVSQETQYF. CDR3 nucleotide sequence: TGTGCCAGCAGCTGCAGGGTTTCGCAAGAGACCCAGTACTTC.

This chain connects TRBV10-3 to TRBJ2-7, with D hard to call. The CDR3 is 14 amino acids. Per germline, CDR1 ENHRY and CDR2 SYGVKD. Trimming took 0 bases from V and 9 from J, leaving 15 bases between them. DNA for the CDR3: TGTGCCATCAGTGAGTCTTCGCGAGGTTTGGGGCAGTACTTC. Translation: CAISESSRGLGQYF.

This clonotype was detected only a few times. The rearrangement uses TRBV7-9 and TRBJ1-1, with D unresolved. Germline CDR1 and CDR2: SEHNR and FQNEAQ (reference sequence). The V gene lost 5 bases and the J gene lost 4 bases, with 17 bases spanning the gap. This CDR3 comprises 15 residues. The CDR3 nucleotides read TGTGCCAGCAGCACGGATATGAGGCAGACCACTGAAGCTTTCTTT. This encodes CASSTDMRQTTEAFF.

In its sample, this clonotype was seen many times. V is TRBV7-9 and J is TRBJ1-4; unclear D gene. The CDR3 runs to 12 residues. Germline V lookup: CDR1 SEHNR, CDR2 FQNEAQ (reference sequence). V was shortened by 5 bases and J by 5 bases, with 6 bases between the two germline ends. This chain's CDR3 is CASSPINEKLFF. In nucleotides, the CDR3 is TGTGCCAGCAGCCCGATAAATGAAAAACTGTTTTTT.

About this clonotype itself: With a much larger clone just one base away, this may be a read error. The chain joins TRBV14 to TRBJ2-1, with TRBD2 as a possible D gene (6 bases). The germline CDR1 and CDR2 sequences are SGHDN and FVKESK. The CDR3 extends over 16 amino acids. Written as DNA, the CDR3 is TGTGCCAGCAGCCCCCTGGGGGGAAGTTCCTACAATGGGCAGTTCTTC. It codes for CASSPLGGSSYNGQFF.

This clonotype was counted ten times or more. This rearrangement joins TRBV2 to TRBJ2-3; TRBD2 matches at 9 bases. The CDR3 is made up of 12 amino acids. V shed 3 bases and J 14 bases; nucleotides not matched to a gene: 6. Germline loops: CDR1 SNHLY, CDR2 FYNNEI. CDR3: CASSEIGGGGYF. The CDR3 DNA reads TGTGCCAGCAGTGAGATTGGCGGGGGGGGGTATTTT.

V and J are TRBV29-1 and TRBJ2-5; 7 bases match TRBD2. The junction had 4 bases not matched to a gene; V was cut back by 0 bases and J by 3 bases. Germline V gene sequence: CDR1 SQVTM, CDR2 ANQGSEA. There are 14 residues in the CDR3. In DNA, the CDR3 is TGCAGCGTTGAAGATACCGGACTAGAAGAGACCCAGTACTTC. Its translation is CSVEDTGLEETQYF.

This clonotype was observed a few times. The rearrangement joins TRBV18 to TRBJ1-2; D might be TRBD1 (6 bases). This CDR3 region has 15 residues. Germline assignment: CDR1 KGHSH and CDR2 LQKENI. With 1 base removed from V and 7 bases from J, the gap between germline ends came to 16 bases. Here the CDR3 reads CASSPHPGGRGGYTF. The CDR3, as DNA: TGTGCCAGCTCACCACATCCGGGGGGCCGTGGTGGCTACACCTTC.

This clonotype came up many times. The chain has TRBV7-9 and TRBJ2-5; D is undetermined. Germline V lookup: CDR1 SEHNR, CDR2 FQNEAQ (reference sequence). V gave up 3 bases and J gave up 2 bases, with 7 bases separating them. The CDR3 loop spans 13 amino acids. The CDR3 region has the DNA TGTGCCAGCAGCTTCGGCTGGCAAGAGACCCAGTACTTC. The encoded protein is CASSFGWQETQYF.

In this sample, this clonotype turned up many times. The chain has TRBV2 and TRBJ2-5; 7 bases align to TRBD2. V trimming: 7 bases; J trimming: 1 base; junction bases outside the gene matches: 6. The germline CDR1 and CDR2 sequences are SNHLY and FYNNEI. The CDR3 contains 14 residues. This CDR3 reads CASNSGTTQETQYF. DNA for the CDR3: TGTGCCAGCAACTCCGGGACTACCCAAGAGACCCAGTACTTC.

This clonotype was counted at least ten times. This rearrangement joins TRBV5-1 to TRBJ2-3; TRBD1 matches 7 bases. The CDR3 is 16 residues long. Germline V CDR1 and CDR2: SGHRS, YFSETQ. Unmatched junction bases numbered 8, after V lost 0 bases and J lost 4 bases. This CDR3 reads CASSLVLGQSADTQYF. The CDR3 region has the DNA TGCGCCAGCAGCTTGGTACTGGGACAGTCGGCAGATACGCAGTATTTT.

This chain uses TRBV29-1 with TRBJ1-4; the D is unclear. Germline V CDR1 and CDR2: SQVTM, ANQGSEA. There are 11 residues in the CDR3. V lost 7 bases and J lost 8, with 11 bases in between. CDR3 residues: CSGRTGEKLFF. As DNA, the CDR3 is TGCAGCGGGCGGACGGGCGAAAAACTGTTTTTT.

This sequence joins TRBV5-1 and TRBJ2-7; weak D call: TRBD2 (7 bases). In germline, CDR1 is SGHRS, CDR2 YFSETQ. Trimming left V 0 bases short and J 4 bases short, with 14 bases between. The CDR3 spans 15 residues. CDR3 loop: CASSLDFGRGYEQYF. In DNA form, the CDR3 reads TGCGCCAGCAGCTTGGATTTTGGGAGGGGGTACGAGCAGTACTTC. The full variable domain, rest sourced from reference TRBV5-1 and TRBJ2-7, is KAGVTQTPRYLIKTRGQQVTLSCSPISGHRSVSWYQQTPGQGLQFLFEYFSETQRNKGNFPGRFSGRQFSNSRSEMNVSTLELGDSALYLCASSLDFGRGYEQYFGPGTRLTVT.

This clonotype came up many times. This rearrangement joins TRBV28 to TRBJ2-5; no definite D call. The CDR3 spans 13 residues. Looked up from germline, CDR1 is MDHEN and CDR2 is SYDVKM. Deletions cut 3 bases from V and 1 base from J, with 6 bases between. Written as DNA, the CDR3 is TGTGCCAGCAGTTTGCAGTTCCAAGAGACCCAGTACTTC. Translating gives CASSLQFQETQYF.

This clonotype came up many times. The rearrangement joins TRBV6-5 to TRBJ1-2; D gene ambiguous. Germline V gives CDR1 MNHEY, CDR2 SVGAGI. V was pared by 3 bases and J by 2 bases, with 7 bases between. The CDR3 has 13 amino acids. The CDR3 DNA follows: TGTGCCAGCAGTTATATAGGAAACTATGGCTACACCTTC. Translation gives CASSYIGNYGYTF.

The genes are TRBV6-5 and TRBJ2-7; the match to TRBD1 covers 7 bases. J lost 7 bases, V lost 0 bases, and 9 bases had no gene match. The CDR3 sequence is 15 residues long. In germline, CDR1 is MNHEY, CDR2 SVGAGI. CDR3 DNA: TGTGCCAGCAGTTACTCCACGGGACAGCGCAATGAGCAGTACTTC. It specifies CASSYSTGQRNEQYF.

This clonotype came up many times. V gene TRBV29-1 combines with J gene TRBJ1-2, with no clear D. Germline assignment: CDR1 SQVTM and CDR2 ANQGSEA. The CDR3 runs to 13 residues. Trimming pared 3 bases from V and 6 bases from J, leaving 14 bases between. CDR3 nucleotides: TGCAGCGTTGACGTTGGCTTATCGCATGGCTACACCTTC. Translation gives CSVDVGLSHGYTF.

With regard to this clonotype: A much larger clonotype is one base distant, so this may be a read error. The CDR3 reads CTSSPGAVRGYTF. The CDR3 DNA follows: TGTACCAGCAGCCCGGGGGCAGTTCGTGGCTACACCTTC. The chain has TRBV7-9 and TRBJ1-2, with D tentatively TRBD1 (6 bases). The CDR3 has 13 amino acids. Germline V gene sequence: CDR1 SEHNR, CDR2 FQNEAQ (reference sequence).

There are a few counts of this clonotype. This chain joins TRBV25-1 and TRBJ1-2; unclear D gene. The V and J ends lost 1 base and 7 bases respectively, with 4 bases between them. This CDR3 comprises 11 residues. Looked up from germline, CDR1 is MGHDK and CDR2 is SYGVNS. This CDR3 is CASSELVGYTF. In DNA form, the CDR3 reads TGTGCCAGCAGTGAATTAGTTGGCTACACCTTC.

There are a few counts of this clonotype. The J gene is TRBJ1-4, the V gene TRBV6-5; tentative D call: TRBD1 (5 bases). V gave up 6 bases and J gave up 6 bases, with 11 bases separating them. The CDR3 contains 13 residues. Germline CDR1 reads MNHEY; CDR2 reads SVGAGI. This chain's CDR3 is CASRGVWYEKLFF. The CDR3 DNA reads TGTGCCAGCAGAGGGGTTTGGTATGAAAAACTGTTTTTT.

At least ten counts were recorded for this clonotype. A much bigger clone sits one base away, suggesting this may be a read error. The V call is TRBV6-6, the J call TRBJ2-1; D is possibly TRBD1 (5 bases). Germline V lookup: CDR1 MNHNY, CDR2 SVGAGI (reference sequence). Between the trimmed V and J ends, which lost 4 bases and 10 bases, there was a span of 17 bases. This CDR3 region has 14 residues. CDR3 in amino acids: CASSCKGDAREQFF. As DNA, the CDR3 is TGTGCCAGCAGTTGCAAAGGGGATGCGAGGGAGCAGTTCTTC.

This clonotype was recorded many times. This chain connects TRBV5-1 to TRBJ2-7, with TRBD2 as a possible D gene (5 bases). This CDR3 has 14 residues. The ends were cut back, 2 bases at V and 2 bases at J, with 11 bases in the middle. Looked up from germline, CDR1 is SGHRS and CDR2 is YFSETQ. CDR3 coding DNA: TGCGCCAGCAGCTTAACCGGGAATGCCTACGAGCAGTACTTC. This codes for CASSLTGNAYEQYF.

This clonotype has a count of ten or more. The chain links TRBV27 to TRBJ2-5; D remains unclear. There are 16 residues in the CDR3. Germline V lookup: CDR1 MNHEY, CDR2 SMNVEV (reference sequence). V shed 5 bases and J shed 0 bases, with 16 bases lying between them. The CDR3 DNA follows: TGTGCCAGCAGTCCCCACACCAGACGGGACCAAGAGACCCAGTACTTC. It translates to CASSPHTRRDQETQYF.

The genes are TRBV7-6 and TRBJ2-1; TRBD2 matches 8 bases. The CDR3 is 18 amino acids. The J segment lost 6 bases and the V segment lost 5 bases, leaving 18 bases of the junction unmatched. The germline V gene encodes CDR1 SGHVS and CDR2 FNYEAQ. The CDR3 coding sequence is TGTGCCAGCAGCCCAAGGGACCCCCTGGGACTAGGCCTCAATGAGCAGTTCTTC. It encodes CASSPRDPLGLGLNEQFF.

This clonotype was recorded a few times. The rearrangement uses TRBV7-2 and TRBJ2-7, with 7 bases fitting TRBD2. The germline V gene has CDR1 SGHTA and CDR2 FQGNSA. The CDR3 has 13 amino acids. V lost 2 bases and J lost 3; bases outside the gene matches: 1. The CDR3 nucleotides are TGTGCCAGCAGCTTACAGCGGGGCTACGAGCAGTACTTC. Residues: CASSLQRGYEQYF.

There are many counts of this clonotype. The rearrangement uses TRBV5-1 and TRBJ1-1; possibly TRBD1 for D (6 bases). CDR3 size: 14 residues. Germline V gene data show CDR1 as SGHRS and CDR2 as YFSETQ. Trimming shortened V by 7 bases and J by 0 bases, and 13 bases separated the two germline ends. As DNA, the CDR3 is TGCGCCAGCGGAAAGGACAGCATGAACACTGAAGCTTTCTTT. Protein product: CASGKDSMNTEAFF.

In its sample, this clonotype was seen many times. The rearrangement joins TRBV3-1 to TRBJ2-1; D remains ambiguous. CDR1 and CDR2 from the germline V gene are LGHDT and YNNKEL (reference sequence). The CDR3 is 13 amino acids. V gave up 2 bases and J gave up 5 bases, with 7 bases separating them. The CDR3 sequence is CASSQKANNEQFF. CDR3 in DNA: TGTGCCAGCAGCCAAAAAGCGAACAATGAGCAGTTCTTC.

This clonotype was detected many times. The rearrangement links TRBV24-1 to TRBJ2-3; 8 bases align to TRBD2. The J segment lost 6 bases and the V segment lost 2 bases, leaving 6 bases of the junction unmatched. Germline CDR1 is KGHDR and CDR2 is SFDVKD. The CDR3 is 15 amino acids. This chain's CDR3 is CATSDSSGRYDTQYF. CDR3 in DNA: TGTGCCACCAGTGATTCAAGCGGGAGATACGATACGCAGTATTTT.

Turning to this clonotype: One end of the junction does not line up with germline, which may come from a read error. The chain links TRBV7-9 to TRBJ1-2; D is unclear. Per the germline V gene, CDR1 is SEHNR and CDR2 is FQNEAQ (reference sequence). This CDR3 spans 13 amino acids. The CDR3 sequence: CANSSLYNYGYTF. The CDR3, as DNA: TGTGCCAACAGCTCCCTCTATAACTATGGCTACACCTTC. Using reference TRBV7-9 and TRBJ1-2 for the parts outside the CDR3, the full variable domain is DTGVSQNPRHKITKRGQNVTFRCDPISEHNRLYWYRQTLGQGPEFLTYFQNEAQLEKSRLLSDRFSAERPKGSFSTLEIQRTEQGDSAMYLCANSSLYNYGYTFGSGTRLTVV.

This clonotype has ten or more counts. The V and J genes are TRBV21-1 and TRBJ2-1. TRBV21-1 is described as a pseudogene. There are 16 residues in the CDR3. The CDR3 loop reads CASSRFWARVQNEQFF. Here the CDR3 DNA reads TGTGCCAGCAGCAGGTTCTGGGCAAGGGTACAAAATGAGCAGTTCTTC.